Listed below are T cell receptor beta chains from one sample, sequenced in a study of blood T cell repertoires in COVID-19. Assay: immunoSEQ multiplex PCR; the TCRdb copy retains only in-frame clones and omits some. The repertoire includes more than 200,000 clones, approximately 86% of them detected once, and about 1.6% sits in the top ten. The specimen sequenced was PBMCs or T cells enriched from blood (not recorded which). The receptor source for this set is a woman in her 50s who had recovered from COVID-19. The CDR3 runs from the conserved cysteine through the conserved F or W. The order of the fields is J gene, D gene, clone size, V gene, CDR3 DNA, CDR3 protein. D genes are given only for firm matches. Some rows have no size entry. The others give once, few or many, or a class for an expanded clone.

J: TRBJ2-7
D: .
size: .
V: TRBV20-1
DNA: TGCAGTGCTAACAGTCCCTACGAGCAGTACTTC
CDR3: CSANSPYEQYF

J: TRBJ1-5
D: TRBD1
size: once
V: TRBV5-5
DNA: TGTGCCAGCAGCCCTGAGGCAGGGGGCGGGCAGCCCCAGCATTTT
CDR3: CASSPEAGGGQPQHF

J: TRBJ1-1
D: .
size: .
V: TRBV5-1
DNA: TGCGCCAGCAGCACGACAGGCCTGAACACTGAAGCTTTCTTT
CDR3: CASSTTGLNTEAFF

J: TRBJ2-7
D: TRBD2
size: .
V: TRBV30
DNA: TGTGCCTGGAGTGTACTGTTAAGGCTAGCGGGGGTCTACGAGCAGTACTTC
CDR3: CAWSVLLRLAGVYEQYF

J: TRBJ1-2
D: TRBD1
size: .
V: TRBV28
DNA: TGTGCCAGCAGTTTACAGACAGGGTACTACTATGGCTACACCTTC
CDR3: CASSLQTGYYYGYTF

J: TRBJ1-1
D: .
size: .
V: TRBV12-5
DNA: TGTGCTAGTGGTTTGGGCGAGGGAGGTCCCCGTGAAGCTTTCTTT
CDR3: CASGLGEGGPREAFF

J: TRBJ2-1
D: .
size: .
V: TRBV11-2
DNA: TGTGCCAGCAGCCCGCCCGCGGGTGCTCCGTTCTTC
CDR3: CASSPPAGAPFF

J: TRBJ2-7
D: TRBD2
size: .
V: TRBV7-6
DNA: TGTGCCAGCAGCTCCGCCGAATGGCGGGAGAATGTCGAGCAGTACTTC
CDR3: CASSSAEWRENVEQYF

J: TRBJ1-1
D: .
size: few
V: TRBV6-1
DNA: TGTGCCAGCAGTGAATTGGGGCAGCTCTCTGAAGCTTTCTTT
CDR3: CASSELGQLSEAFF

J: TRBJ1-3
D: .
size: .
V: TRBV14
DNA: TGTGCCAGCAGCCCGTCCGGGACTCCACGAGGCACCATATATTTT
CDR3: CASSPSGTPRGTIYF

J: TRBJ1-2
D: .
size: .
V: TRBV18
DNA: TGTGCCAGCTCACCATCACAGGGATTTAACTATGGCTACACCTTC
CDR3: CASSPSQGFNYGYTF

J: TRBJ1-1
D: TRBD1
size: few
V: TRBV6-2/TRBV6-3
DNA: TGTGCCAGCAGTCTAACCAGGGGGCGTGAAGCTTTCTTT
CDR3: CASSLTRGREAFF

J: TRBJ2-1
D: TRBD2
size: .
V: TRBV11-3
DNA: TGTGCCAGCAGCTTAGGAAGCGGGAGGTTAATGGACAATGAGCAGTTCTTC
CDR3: CASSLGSGRLMDNEQFF

J: TRBJ2-5
D: .
size: once
V: TRBV5-1
DNA: TGCGCCAGCAGCTTTTCTGTTCCTCAAGAGACCCAGTACTTC
CDR3: CASSFSVPQETQYF

J: TRBJ1-1
D: TRBD1
size: .
V: TRBV7-9
DNA: TGTGCCAGCAGCTTATCCGCCGGGACAGGGCACACTGAAGCTTTCTTT
CDR3: CASSLSAGTGHTEAFF

J: TRBJ1-1
D: TRBD1
size: .
V: TRBV7-8
DNA: TGTGCCAGCAGCCCCAGGGGGCGAGACACTGAAGCTTTCTTT
CDR3: CASSPRGRDTEAFF

J: TRBJ1-1
D: .
size: .
V: TRBV30
DNA: TGTGCCTGGAACCAAGACAGGCTGAACACTGAAGCTTTCTTT
CDR3: CAWNQDRLNTEAFF

J: TRBJ1-1
D: .
size: .
V: TRBV5-1
DNA: TGCGCCAGCAGCTTGGAGGGTACCGAGGGTGAAGCTTTCTTT
CDR3: CASSLEGTEGEAFF

J: TRBJ1-2
D: .
size: .
V: TRBV3-1/TRBV3-2
DNA: TGTGCCAGCAACCAAGGATCGGGGATCGGCTATGGCTACACCTTC
CDR3: CASNQGSGIGYGYTF

J: TRBJ2-2
D: .
size: .
V: TRBV29-1
DNA: TGCAGCGTTGTCGGGGTCTTTGGGGAGCTGTTTTTT
CDR3: CSVVGVFGELFF

J: TRBJ1-1
D: .
size: .
V: TRBV9
DNA: TGTGCCAGCAGCGGGCTTTACTATATTGAAGCTTTCTTT
CDR3: CASSGLYYIEAFF

J: TRBJ1-4
D: .
size: few
V: TRBV4-3
DNA: TGCGCCAGCAGCCAAGATGGGGGGGGTAGTGAAAAACTGTTTTTT
CDR3: CASSQDGGGSEKLFF

J: TRBJ2-3
D: .
size: .
V: TRBV5-5
DNA: TGTGCCAGCAGCTTCACTCCAGATACGCAGTATTTT
CDR3: CASSFTPDTQYF

J: TRBJ2-1
D: TRBD1
size: once
V: TRBV15
DNA: TGTGCCACCAGCAGAGGGGACAGGGTAACGGGTGAGCAGTTCTTC
CDR3: CATSRGDRVTGEQFF

J: TRBJ2-1
D: TRBD2
size: .
V: TRBV3-1/TRBV3-2
DNA: TGTGCCAGCAGCCAAGAGGTGACTAGCGGGATCAATGAGCAGTTCTTC
CDR3: CASSQEVTSGINEQFF

J: TRBJ1-2
D: .
size: .
V: TRBV18
DNA: TGTGCCAGCTCACCCCGGACTAATCGGGAAGGCTACACCTTC
CDR3: CASSPRTNREGYTF

J: TRBJ2-1
D: TRBD2
size: .
V: TRBV3-1/TRBV3-2
DNA: TGTGCCAGCAGCGGACAACTCGGGGCTAGCGGGAGGGAAAGGCCCTACAATGAGCAGTTCTTC
CDR3: CASSGQLGASGRERPYNEQFF

J: TRBJ2-7
D: .
size: .
V: TRBV15
DNA: TGTGCCACCAGCAGAGATCAGGGGCAGCTTATCTCCTACGAGCAGTACTTC
CDR3: CATSRDQGQLISYEQYF

J: TRBJ2-6
D: .
size: .
V: TRBV2
DNA: TGTGCCAGCAGTGAAAGATTCGGGGGTCCTGGGGCCAACGTCCTGACTTTC
CDR3: CASSERFGGPGANVLTF